This T cell receptor (beta chain) was captured in a study of post-analysis software for immune sequencing data. Overall study: Patients had relapsing-remitting, secondary progressive or progressive-relapsing multiple sclerosis; some lacked subtype.

V gave up 5 bases and J gave up 9 bases, with 16 bases separating them. This CDR3 has 14 residues. Germline V gene lookup returns CDR1 SGHVS and CDR2 FQNEAQ. As concerns this clonotype: Its specificity is not known.

Unique-molecular-identifier-tagged TCR beta cDNA libraries were used. TCRdb reprocessed the PCR reads with MiXCR, giving one entry per CDR3 protein. The sample consists of over 700,000 distinct CDR3 sequences, 25% to 30% of them appearing once. Notes on the study in general: A few TRBV segments occurring more often in patients than controls included TRBV5-6, TRBV5-1 and TRBV20-1.

This receptor was taken from a girl aged 10-17 years with multiple sclerosis. The genes are TRBV7-8 and TRBJ2-2; D may correspond to TRBD1 or TRBD2 (5 bases each). Source material: blood. The CDR3 DNA is TGTGCCAGCAGCCTCCCTTTGGGGGAGCGGGAGCTGTTTTTT. It yields the protein CASSLPLGERELFF.